This T cell receptor beta chain originates from a study of radiation and T cells in renal cell carcinoma. Regarding time point: blood 2 weeks post-SBRT. The treatment denotes: 15 Gy SBRT to primary tumor, nephrectomy 4 weeks later. This renal cell carcinoma was of the clear cell type. In regard to this clone: No antigen is known for it.

Findings and limits, study-wide: Baseline intratumoral clonotype presence is unknown without pretreatment biopsies.

V lost 3 bases, J lost 0 bases, and 10 bases stayed unmatched. The CDR3 length is 19 residues. Repertoires were generated with immunoSEQ multiplex PCR, while TCRdb's copy carries only in-frame clones and drops some. The profile shows fewer than 55,000 clones, 80% of them singletons. Sequenced material: blood, taken from a patient whose treatment included radiotherapy and nephrectomy. The TCR comes from a woman aged 70-85 years with renal cell carcinoma. The V call is TRBV23-1, the J call TRBJ1-6; 8 bases fit TRBD1. TRBV23-1 is an ORF for which the function is uncertain. CDR3: CASSHPDRGQSSYNSPLHF. CDR3 in DNA: TGCGCCAGCAGTCACCCCGACAGGGGCCAAAGCTCCTATAATTCACCCCTCCACTTT.